This is a list of T cell receptor beta chains from one sample in a study of cytomegalovirus exposure and HLA in healthy donors. Assay used: immunoSEQ multiplex PCR; TCRdb lists only in-frame clones, some missing. This table has about 190,000 clones, roughly 76% appearing once. Sample: PBMCs. Receptors were obtained from a woman in her 30s in good health and CMV-seropositive. The CDR3 runs from the conserved cysteine through the conserved F or W. A D gene is named only where the DNA matches it firmly. Size is stated for part of the rows, as once, few or many counts, or as a class when the clone is expanded.

d_gene: TRBD1; v_gene: TRBV7-9; abundance: .; j_gene: TRBJ1-2; CDR3aa: CASSRADRGHYGYTF; CDR3nt: TGTGCCAGCAGTCGAGCGGACAGGGGGCACTATGGCTACACCTTC
d_gene: TRBD1; v_gene: TRBV11-2; abundance: .; j_gene: TRBJ2-3; CDR3aa: CASRQGTETDTQYF; CDR3nt: TGTGCCAGCAGACAAGGGACAGAAACAGATACGCAGTATTTT
d_gene: TRBD2; v_gene: TRBV2; abundance: .; j_gene: TRBJ2-3; CDR3aa: CASSFSGLTDTQYF; CDR3nt: TGTGCCAGCAGCTTTAGCGGGTTAACAGATACGCAGTATTTT
d_gene: TRBD2; v_gene: TRBV10-3; abundance: .; j_gene: TRBJ2-7; CDR3aa: CAISETSGGVLRYEQYF; CDR3nt: TGTGCCATCAGTGAGACTAGCGGGGGGGTTCTCCGCTACGAGCAGTACTTC
d_gene: TRBD1; v_gene: TRBV7-9; abundance: .; j_gene: TRBJ2-1; CDR3aa: CASSSGTGFHEQFF; CDR3nt: TGTGCCAGCAGCTCCGGGACAGGGTTTCATGAGCAGTTCTTC
d_gene: TRBD1; v_gene: TRBV30; abundance: few; j_gene: TRBJ1-6; CDR3aa: CAWSGTGYNSPLHF; CDR3nt: TGTGCCTGGAGTGGGACAGGGTATAATTCACCCCTCCACTTT
d_gene: .; v_gene: TRBV19; abundance: .; j_gene: TRBJ2-1; CDR3aa: CASRDTRSSYNEQFF; CDR3nt: TGTGCCAGTAGGGATACACGGAGTTCCTACAATGAGCAGTTCTTC
d_gene: TRBD1; v_gene: TRBV6-5; abundance: .; j_gene: TRBJ1-1; CDR3aa: CASSPTGGRAFF; CDR3nt: TGTGCCAGCAGCCCCACAGGGGGCCGAGCTTTCTTT
d_gene: TRBD1; v_gene: TRBV9; abundance: once; j_gene: TRBJ2-5; CDR3aa: CASSSRDRGLRETQYF; CDR3nt: TGTGCCAGCAGCTCACGAGACAGGGGGTTGAGAGAGACCCAGTACTTC
d_gene: .; v_gene: TRBV28; abundance: .; j_gene: TRBJ2-3; CDR3aa: CASNGGTKGYF; CDR3nt: TGTGCCAGCAACGGGGGTACTAAGGGGTATTTT
d_gene: .; v_gene: TRBV7-3; abundance: few; j_gene: TRBJ2-2; CDR3aa: CASSLLVGQGTGELFF; CDR3nt: TGTGCCAGCAGCTTACTAGTCGGGCAGGGCACCGGGGAGCTGTTTTTT
d_gene: .; v_gene: TRBV7-7; abundance: .; j_gene: TRBJ2-2; CDR3aa: CASSSVNTGELFF; CDR3nt: TGTGCCAGCAGCTCCGTGAACACCGGGGAGCTGTTTTTT
d_gene: .; v_gene: TRBV5-6; abundance: few; j_gene: TRBJ1-5; CDR3aa: CASSLAPRGQPQHF; CDR3nt: TGTGCCAGCAGCTTGGCCCCGCGCGGTCAGCCCCAGCATTTT
d_gene: .; v_gene: TRBV4-3; abundance: .; j_gene: TRBJ1-1; CDR3aa: CASSQALFNTEAFF; CDR3nt: TGCGCCAGCAGCCAAGCCCTTTTTAACACTGAAGCTTTCTTT
d_gene: TRBD1; v_gene: TRBV4-3; abundance: .; j_gene: TRBJ1-2; CDR3aa: CASSQDRTGGLIKGYTF; CDR3nt: TGCGCCAGCAGCCAAGATCGGACAGGGGGCTTGATCAAGGGCTACACCTTC
d_gene: TRBD1; v_gene: TRBV28; abundance: .; j_gene: TRBJ1-5; CDR3aa: CASLPGQGTYQPQHF; CDR3nt: TGTGCCAGCCTTCCGGGACAGGGCACGTATCAGCCCCAGCATTTT
d_gene: .; v_gene: TRBV18; abundance: .; j_gene: TRBJ1-4; CDR3aa: CASSPGATNEKLFF; CDR3nt: TGTGCCAGCTCCCCAGGGGCCACTAATGAAAAACTGTTTTTT
d_gene: TRBD1; v_gene: TRBV10-3; abundance: .; j_gene: TRBJ1-5; CDR3aa: CAISESPGTGNNQPQHF; CDR3nt: TGTGCCATCAGTGAGTCGCCCGGGACAGGCAACAATCAGCCCCAGCATTTT